These T cell receptor beta chains were read from a single sample in a study of control samples from healthy donors and cancer patients. TCRdb's copy holds only in-frame clones and misses some; the assay was immunoSEQ multiplex PCR. The table has 130,000 or so clones, 70% to 90% seen once. The specimen sequenced was blood. Receptor source: a man aged 45-65 years in good health. The CDR3 runs from the conserved cysteine through the conserved F or W. The D gene is left open where the match is weak. Expanded clones get a size class; other rows say once, few or many, or leave the size out.

. once TRBJ1-2 TRBV29-1 12 TGCAGCGTACCTAACGGGAGGGGATTGAACACCTTC CSVPNGRGLNTF
. . TRBJ2-3 TRBV28 12 TGTGTCAGCAGGATTAAGGGAGATACGCAGTATTTT CVSRIKGDTQYF
. . TRBJ2-2 TRBV2 15 TGTGCCAGCCCTGAAGGGGGGCGGCCCACCGGGGAGCTGTTTTTT CASPEGGRPTGELFF
TRBD1 . TRBJ2-7 TRBV5-1 14 TGCGCCAGCAGCGTAAAACAGGGGCGGGACGAGCAGTACTTC CASSVKQGRDEQYF
. . TRBJ2-2 TRBV28 16 TGTGCCAGCAGTTTAGTGCTTGACGCGGCCACCGGGGAGCTGTTTTTT CASSLVLDAATGELFF
. . TRBJ2-1 TRBV3-1/TRBV3-2 15 TGTGCCAGCAGCCAAGACGCTAGTCCGCCGACCGAGCAGTTCTTC CASSQDASPPTEQFF
. . TRBJ2-7 TRBV4-1 15 TGCGCCAGCAGCCAAGACCCCGCAGGTCCTTACGAGCAGTACTTC CASSQDPAGPYEQYF
. . TRBJ1-6 TRBV27 13 TGTGCCAGCAGTATGACAGACAATTCACCCCTCCACTTT CASSMTDNSPLHF
TRBD2 . TRBJ2-3 TRBV2 15 TGTGCCAGCAATCTTAGCGGGGGACGCACAGATACGCAGTATTTT CASNLSGGRTDTQYF
. . TRBJ2-3 TRBV28 16 TGTGCCAGCAGCCACCAGAGACTGATACGCACAGATACGCAGTATTTT CASSHQRLIRTDTQYF
. . TRBJ1-1 TRBV19 17 TGTGCCAGTAGTATATCTTTTATCCTTTTGGAGAACACTGAAGCTTTCTTT CASSISFILLENTEAFF
. . TRBJ2-3 TRBV5-1 15 TGCGCCAGCAGCTTGTTGGGGGGCCGCACAGATACGCAGTATTTT CASSLLGGRTDTQYF
TRBD2 once TRBJ2-3 TRBV3-1/TRBV3-2 16 TGTGCCAGCAGCCAGGGACTAGCGGGGTTTGTCGATACGCAGTATTTT CASSQGLAGFVDTQYF
. . TRBJ2-7 TRBV27 14 TGTGCCACCAGGGGGAGGGCGTCCTACTACGAGCAGTACTTC CATRGRASYYEQYF
. . TRBJ2-1 TRBV7-8 13 TGTGCCAGCAGCTTAGTCACCTCCAATGAGCAGTTCTTC CASSLVTSNEQFF
. . TRBJ1-1 TRBV19 13 TGTGCCAGTAGTATCTCAAAAAACACTGAAGCTTTCTTT CASSISKNTEAFF
. . TRBJ1-4 TRBV5-5 15 TGTGCCAGCAACCGGGGAGCCAACCTCTGGGAAAAACTGTTTTTT CASNRGANLWEKLFF
. . TRBJ1-1 TRBV10-2 13 TGCGCCAGCAGTGAGCCAACCCAGAGAGGAGCTTTCTTT CASSEPTQRGAFF
TRBD1 . TRBJ1-1 TRBV27 15 TGTGCCAGCAGTTTATCAGGGCAGGGGGGGCTTGAAGCTTTCTTT CASSLSGQGGLEAFF
. . TRBJ1-2 TRBV28 14 TGTGCCAGCAGTTTACCCCCAGGATACTATGGCTACACCTTC CASSLPPGYYGYTF
TRBD2 . TRBJ2-1 TRBV7-3 16 TGTGCCAGCAGCTTAGGTAGCGGGGACGCCTACAATGAGCAGTTCTTC CASSLGSGDAYNEQFF
TRBD1 . TRBJ2-2 TRBV7-3 16 TGTGCCAGCAGCCAAAGGGACAGGGGGTTCGGCGGGGAGCTGTTTTTT CASSQRDRGFGGELFF
. . TRBJ1-6 TRBV30 13 TGTGCCTGGAGTCCATTCTCGGATTCACCCCTCCACTTT CAWSPFSDSPLHF
. once TRBJ2-7 TRBV1 15 TGCACCAGCAGCCAACAACGGGTCGGGATGAACGAGCAGTACTTC CTSSQQRVGMNEQYF
TRBD2 . TRBJ2-3 TRBV11-2 14 TGTGCCAGCAGCCTGCGGGGGACCACAGATACGCAGTATTTT CASSLRGTTDTQYF
. . TRBJ1-5 TRBV20-1 15 TGCAGTGCTAGTTCCAGCGAGTATAGCAATCAGCCCCAGCATTTT CSASSSEYSNQPQHF
. . TRBJ1-2 TRBV3-1/TRBV3-2 13 TGTGCCAGCAGCCAAGAAGGGCCGTCGGGCTACACCTTC CASSQEGPSGYTF
TRBD1 . TRBJ1-2 TRBV25-1 13 TGTGCCAGCGCCAGGGGGCTAAACTATGGCTACACCTTC CASARGLNYGYTF
. . TRBJ2-7 TRBV13 15 TGTGCCAGCAGCTCCCGGGAAGGGGGTCTCTACGAGCAGTACTTC CASSSREGGLYEQYF
TRBD2 . TRBJ2-1 TRBV9 17 TGTGCCAGCAGCGCCCGGGGGACTAGCGGGGACACTAATGAGCAGTTCTTC CASSARGTSGDTNEQFF
. once TRBJ2-3 TRBV11-3 13 TGTGCCAGCAGCTCCCGTGGTTCAGATACGCAGTATTTT CASSSRGSDTQYF
. . TRBJ1-6 TRBV19 12 TGTGCCAGCCGGACGTGGAATTCACCCCTCCACTTT CASRTWNSPLHF
. . TRBJ2-1 TRBV7-9 15 TGTGCCAGCAGTTTCATTTTGGACAGTTACAATGAGCAGTTCTTC CASSFILDSYNEQFF
. few TRBJ1-1 TRBV5-1 11 TGCGCCAGCAGCTTGGCCGGGGAAGCTTTCTTT CASSLAGEAFF
. . TRBJ2-5 TRBV15 15 TGTGCCACCAGCAGCACCGGGGGGCGCCAAGAGACCCAGTACTTC CATSSTGGRQETQYF
. . TRBJ2-3 TRBV27 14 TGTGCCAGCAGTTTCGAGGGCTACACAGATACGCAGTATTTT CASSFEGYTDTQYF
TRBD1 . TRBJ2-2 TRBV7-9 16 TGTGCCAGCAGCTTAATGGGACAGCCGGGGACCGGGGAGCTGTTTTTT CASSLMGQPGTGELFF
. . TRBJ1-5 TRBV30 14 TGTGCCTGGAGTGGGGGTAATAGCAATCAGCCCCAGCATTTT CAWSGGNSNQPQHF